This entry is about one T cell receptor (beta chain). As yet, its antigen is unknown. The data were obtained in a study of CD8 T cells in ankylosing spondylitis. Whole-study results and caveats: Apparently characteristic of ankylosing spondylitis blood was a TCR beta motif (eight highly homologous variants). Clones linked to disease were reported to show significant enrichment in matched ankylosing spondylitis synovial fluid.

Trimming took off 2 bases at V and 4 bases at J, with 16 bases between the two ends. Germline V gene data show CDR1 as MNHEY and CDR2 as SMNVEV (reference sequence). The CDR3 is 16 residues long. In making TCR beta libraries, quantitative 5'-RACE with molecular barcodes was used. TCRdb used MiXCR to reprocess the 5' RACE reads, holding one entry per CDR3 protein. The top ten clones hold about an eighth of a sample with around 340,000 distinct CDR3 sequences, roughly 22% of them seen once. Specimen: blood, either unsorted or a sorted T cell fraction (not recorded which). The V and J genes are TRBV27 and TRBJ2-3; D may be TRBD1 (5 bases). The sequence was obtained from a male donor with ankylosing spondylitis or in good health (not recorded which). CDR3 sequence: CASSLGLIGAADTQYF. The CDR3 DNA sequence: TGTGCCAGCAGTTTAGGGCTGATAGGGGCCGCAGATACGCAGTATTTT.